This T cell receptor beta chain stems from a study of PD-1 blockade in classical Hodgkin lymphoma (dated by TCRdb to 2020 to 2022). Regarding the research as a whole: A peripheral blood immune signature of response to PD-1 blockade in classical Hodgkin lymphoma was defined using TCR beta sequencing and CyTOF. The paper as a whole reports these results and caveats: Baseline TCR diversity was reported to be lower in newly diagnosed patients than in healthy donors and to be lower still in relapsed/refractory patients. The study was limited to a single clinical trial cohort, and causes of repertoire differences, possibly disease activity or prior therapy, remained undefined.

The sample's time point label, decoded: newly diagnosed, previously untreated cHL patient sample. As a comparison group for the relapsed/refractory trial patients, PBMCs from patients with newly diagnosed, previously untreated classical Hodgkin lymphoma were sequenced. Peripheral blood was collected in 8 mL Vacutainer Cell Preparation Tubes, from which PBMCs were isolated by centrifugation and then cryopreserved. Trimming takes 6 bases off V and 2 bases off J; junction bases not matched to a gene: 7. The germline V gene (reference sequence) specifies MNHNY as CDR1 and SVGAGI as CDR2. The CDR3 runs 14 amino acids, cysteine and phenylalanine included. Solely the CDR3 DNA is kept, with 42 bases framed from the first base. A note on this clone: Its binding antigen is unknown. No base qualities exist here, and no much larger clone lies one base off it.

The Qiagen DNeasy kit was used to extract genomic DNA from unsorted PBMCs and from the negatively selected CD4+ and CD8+ fractions. TCR beta CDR3 regions were amplified by immunoSEQ multiplex PCR using primers annealing to V and J segments. Amplification bias was minimized using a synthetic immune receptor repertoire, and residual bias was removed computationally after sequencing. In the source study's methods: Repertoire diversity was quantified as the Shannon entropy index using custom Python scripts. Unsorted, CD4+ and CD8+ repertoires were examined separately, except in combined analyses, for which CD4+ and CD8+ sequences were merged in silico. Imported from immuneACCESS, the table was reduced by TCRdb to in-frame sequences with V and J called. These copies leave out some clones; in studies compared against another copy, an unresolved V gene accounts for under half, and the cause of the remainder is not known. That table gives V, J and clone size, and the DNA gave D and trimming. This sample lists roughly 70,000 clones; 93% were detected once. The top ten clones comprise about 2.5% of the sample.

The sample consisted of peripheral blood mononuclear cells (PBMCs). This TCR was recovered from a human donor with classical Hodgkin lymphoma. Here the chain combines TRBV6-6 and TRBJ2-7; 7 nucleotides in the junction match TRBD2. CDR3 protein: CASREPSGTYEQYF. DNA sequence: TGTGCCAGCAGGGAGCCTAGCGGAACCTACGAGCAGTACTTC.